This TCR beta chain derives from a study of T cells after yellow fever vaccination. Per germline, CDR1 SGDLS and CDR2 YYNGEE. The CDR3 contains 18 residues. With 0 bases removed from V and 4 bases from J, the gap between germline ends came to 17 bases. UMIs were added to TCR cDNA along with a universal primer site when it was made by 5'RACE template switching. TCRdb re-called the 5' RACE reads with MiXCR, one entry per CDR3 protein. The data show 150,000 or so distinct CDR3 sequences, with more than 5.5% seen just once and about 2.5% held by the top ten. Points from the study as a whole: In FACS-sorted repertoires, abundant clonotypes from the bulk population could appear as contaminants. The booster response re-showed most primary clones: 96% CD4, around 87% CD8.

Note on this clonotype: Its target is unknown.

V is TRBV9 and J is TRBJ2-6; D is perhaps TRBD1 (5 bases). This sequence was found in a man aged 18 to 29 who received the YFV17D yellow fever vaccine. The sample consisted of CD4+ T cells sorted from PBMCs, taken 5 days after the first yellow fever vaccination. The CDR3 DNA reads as TGTGCCAGCAGCGTAGCTTTTGACCAAGGGGCGGGGGCCAACGTCCTGACTTTC. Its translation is CASSVAFDQGAGANVLTF.